These T cell receptor beta chains were read from a single sample in a study of shared clonotypes between healthy human individuals. Generated by immunoSEQ multiplex PCR, the TCRdb table keeps only in-frame clones and is missing some. The data show more than 2 million clones, roughly 95% seen once. Sequencing was done on a sample of naive CD8+ T cells from PBMCs. The source of these receptors is a man aged 18 to 35 in good health. Some clones in this sample may be carry-over from other donors' samples. Both conserved end residues are part of each CDR3. A D gene is named only where the DNA matches it firmly.

j_call,d_call,v_call,cdr3_aa,cdr3_nt
TRBJ2-1,.,TRBV2,CASSEREYNEQFF,TGTGCCAGCAGTGAGAGGGAATACAATGAGCAGTTCTTC
TRBJ2-2,TRBD2,TRBV7-9,CASILGLAGATNTGELFF,TGTGCCAGCATCCTGGGACTAGCGGGAGCCACGAACACCGGGGAGCTGTTTTTT
TRBJ2-1,TRBD2,TRBV12-5,CASGLVAASGVDEQFF,TGTGCTAGTGGTTTGGTAGCCGCTAGCGGCGTCGATGAGCAGTTCTTC
TRBJ1-5,TRBD1,TRBV7-9,CASSLGGQSNQPQHF,TGTGCCAGCAGCTTAGGGGGACAGAGCAATCAGCCCCAGCATTTT
TRBJ2-1,TRBD2,TRBV28,CASSGTSGSLEQFF,TGTGCCAGCAGTGGGACTAGCGGGAGTCTTGAGCAGTTCTTC
TRBJ1-2,.,TRBV28,CASGVWSGASTGGYTF,TGTGCCAGCGGAGTTTGGTCAGGGGCTTCAACCGGGGGCTACACCTTC
TRBJ2-7,.,TRBV5-1,CASSLAPFGAEQYF,TGCGCCAGCAGCTTGGCCCCTTTCGGTGCCGAGCAGTACTTC
TRBJ1-1,.,TRBV6-6,CASSYGGNTEAFF,TGTGCCAGCAGTTACGGGGGGAACACTGAAGCTTTCTTT
TRBJ1-4,.,TRBV15,CATSSGRGDAEKLFF,TGTGCCACCAGCAGCGGGAGGGGAGACGCTGAAAAACTGTTTTTT
TRBJ2-1,TRBD2,TRBV7-7,CASRRRTETSGLWNEQFF,TGTGCCAGCAGAAGAAGAACTGAGACTAGCGGGTTGTGGAATGAGCAGTTCTTC
TRBJ2-3,TRBD2,TRBV27,CASSGGTSGTRTDTQYF,TGTGCCAGCAGTGGGGGGACTAGCGGGACCCGCACAGATACGCAGTATTTT
TRBJ1-5,.,TRBV15,CATSRGQGNQPQHF,TGTGCCACCAGCAGAGGACAGGGCAATCAGCCCCAGCATTTT
TRBJ2-7,.,TRBV27,CASSLDRSYEQYF,TGTGCCAGCAGTTTAGACCGATCCTACGAGCAGTACTTC
TRBJ2-2,.,TRBV19,CASTPTRWDTGELFF,TGTGCCAGTACTCCGACTAGATGGGACACCGGGGAGCTGTTTTTT
TRBJ2-1,TRBD2,TRBV7-6,CASSLLSGSTGNEQFF,TGTGCCAGCAGCTTACTTAGCGGGAGTACGGGGAATGAGCAGTTCTTC
TRBJ2-1,TRBD2,TRBV2,CARLAGGLNEQFF,TGTGCCAGACTAGCGGGAGGGCTCAATGAGCAGTTCTTC
TRBJ1-5,.,TRBV6-1,CASSATGLDQPQHF,TGTGCCAGCAGTGCTACAGGGTTGGATCAGCCCCAGCATTTT
TRBJ2-7,.,TRBV5-5,CASSLGWGSYEQYF,TGTGCCAGCAGCTTGGGTTGGGGCTCCTACGAGCAGTACTTC
TRBJ2-7,.,TRBV27,CASRGDHYEQYF,TGTGCCAGCAGGGGAGACCACTACGAGCAGTACTTC
TRBJ2-7,.,TRBV29-1,CSVRTGEAYEQYF,TGCAGCGTGCGCACAGGAGAAGCCTACGAGCAGTACTTC
TRBJ2-3,.,TRBV9,CASSAEGRTQYF,TGTGCCAGCAGCGCGGAGGGGAGGACGCAGTATTTT
TRBJ1-2,.,TRBV30,CAGTTGVIYGYTF,TGTGCCGGAACGACGGGCGTAATATATGGCTACACCTTC
TRBJ2-5,.,TRBV27,CASSLSGNYQETQYF,TGTGCCAGCAGTTTGTCAGGAAACTACCAAGAGACCCAGTACTTC
TRBJ2-1,.,TRBV30,CAWSGDLQGNEQFF,TGTGCCTGGAGTGGGGACCTCCAGGGGAATGAGCAGTTCTTC
TRBJ2-1,.,TRBV28,CASSFQSSYNEQFF,TGTGCCAGCAGTTTCCAGAGCTCCTACAATGAGCAGTTCTTC